These 21 T cell receptor beta chains originate from one sample sequenced in a study of a mutant IDH1 vaccine in newly diagnosed glioma. Their target antigens are unknown. Time point given: week 47, end of study. The vaccine gave 300 ug of a 20-mer mutant IDH1 peptide subcutaneously per dose. The protocol was immunoSEQ multiplex PCR, while the TCRdb copy is restricted to in-frame clones and leaves out a portion. The table lists some 40,000 clones, 75% of them singletons. Sequenced material: PBMCs, taken from a glioma patient whose treatment included an IDH1 peptide vaccine. The receptors come from a man aged 40-50 years with glioma.

The CDR3 reads CASNLLGYSNQPQHF. The DNA of the CDR3 is TGTGCCAGCAACCTATTAGGGTATAGCAATCAGCCCCAGCATTTT. The chain couples TRBV2 to TRBJ1-5; D unclear. Germline assignment: CDR1 SNHLY and CDR2 FYNNEI. V gave up 7 bases and J gave up 0 bases, with 13 bases separating them. This CDR3 has 15 amino acids.

The V gene is TRBV30, the J gene TRBJ1-1; no clear D. Germline V gene lookup returns CDR1 GTSNPN and CDR2 SVGIG (reference sequence). The CDR3 runs 11 residues. Trimming stripped 3 bases from V and 1 base from J, with 3 bases between. Written as DNA, the CDR3 is TGTGCCTGGAGGGGGAACACTGAAGCTTTCTTT. Amino acid sequence: CAWRGNTEAFF.

The chain couples TRBV4-3 to TRBJ1-1, with D perhaps TRBD1 (6 bases). The CDR3 runs to 16 residues. V shed 1 base and J shed 4 bases, with 16 bases lying between them. From germline, CDR1 is LGHNA and CDR2 YSLEER. The CDR3 loop is CASSQAAGGRGTEAFF. CDR3 in DNA: TGCGCCAGCAGCCAAGCGGCCGGGGGGCGAGGCACTGAAGCTTTCTTT.

The J gene is TRBJ2-1, the V gene TRBV27, with 12 bases fitting TRBD2. The CDR3 is 16 amino acids. Germline V gene data show CDR1 as MNHEY and CDR2 as SMNVEV (reference sequence). Losses at the gene ends were 5 bases for V and 9 bases for J; bases not matched to a gene: 11. CDR3 nucleotides: TGTGCCAGCAGTGCAGTCTCTAGCGGGAGGGCCCGTGAGCAGTTCTTC. Residues: CASSAVSSGRAREQFF.

The V and J genes are TRBV7-6 and TRBJ2-3; no definite D call. The CDR3 consists of 15 residues. CDR1 and CDR2 from the germline V gene are SGHVS and FNYEAQ. Trimming removed 2 bases from V and 2 bases from J, with 11 bases in between. The CDR3 nucleotides are TGTGCCAGCAGCTTAATCGACAAGACCACAGATACGCAGTATTTT. Amino acid sequence: CASSLIDKTTDTQYF.

This clone showed up just a few times. The genes are TRBV4-1 and TRBJ2-1; 12 bases are shared with TRBD2. The trim removed 1 base at V and 4 bases at J, leaving 11 bases unmatched. The germline V gene encodes CDR1 MGHRA and CDR2 YSYEKL. This CDR3 is built from 19 residues. This chain's CDR3 is CASSQVIGRTSGMYNEQFF. The CDR3 nucleotides are TGCGCCAGCAGCCAAGTTATTGGACGGACTAGCGGGATGTACAATGAGCAGTTCTTC.

The rearrangement links TRBV29-1 to TRBJ2-1; a possible D gene is TRBD2 (5 bases). The V end lost 7 bases, the J end lost 10 bases, and 14 bases lay between the germline ends. The CDR3 extends over 11 amino acids. Looked up from germline, CDR1 is SQVTM and CDR2 is ANQGSEA. CDR3 in DNA: TGCAGCGCTCGACTACCCGGGGAGCAGTTCTTC. Protein sequence: CSARLPGEQFF.

The chain carries TRBV5-4 and TRBJ2-1, with 11 bases aligning to TRBD2. The CDR3 is 16 residues long. After removal of 1 base from V and 3 bases from J, the junction contained 3 bases not matched to a gene. Germline values: CDR1 SGHNT, CDR2 YYREEE (reference sequence). This CDR3 reads CASSLYGTSGYNEQFF. Here the CDR3 DNA reads TGTGCCAGCAGCTTGTATGGGACTAGCGGCTACAATGAGCAGTTCTTC.

The chain carries TRBV19 and TRBJ1-5; TRBD1 might be the D (5 bases). The germline V gene has CDR1 LNHDA and CDR2 SQIVND (reference sequence). The CDR3 is 18 residues long. V shed 6 bases and J shed 0 bases, with 21 bases lying between them. The CDR3, as DNA: TGTGCCAGTAGAACCGACAGTGAAGGGCCCGTTAGCAATCAGCCCCAGCATTTT. Protein: CASRTDSEGPVSNQPQHF.

This clone occurred a few times. CDR3 region: CASSSRGATNTGELFF. CDR3 nucleotides: TGCGCCAGCAGCTCCCGGGGGGCCACGAACACCGGGGAGCTGTTTTTT. The chain employs TRBV5-1 and TRBJ2-2; possibly TRBD2 for D (7 bases). The CDR3 extends over 16 amino acids. The germline V gene has CDR1 SGHRS and CDR2 YFSETQ. V was pared by 3 bases and J by 0 bases, with 12 bases between.

This chain joins TRBV7-9 and TRBJ1-2, with D unresolved. CDR3 length equals 11 residues. Trimming removed 5 bases at V and 8 bases at J, with 9 bases between. From germline, CDR1 is SEHNR and CDR2 FQNEAQ (reference sequence). CDR3: CASSRTGGYTF. The CDR3 region has the DNA TGTGCCAGCAGCAGGACCGGGGGCTACACCTTC. The full variable domain, in which reference TRBV7-9 and TRBJ1-2 provide the parts outside the CDR3, is DTGVSQNPRHKITKRGQNVTFRCDPISEHNRLYWYRQTLGQGPEFLTYFQNEAQLEKSRLLSDRFSAERPKGSFSTLEIQRTEQGDSAMYLCASSRTGGYTFGSGTRLTVV.

This rearrangement joins TRBV2 to TRBJ2-1; no firm D call. V lost 0 bases, J lost 3 bases, and 9 bases lay in between. The CDR3 sequence is 15 residues long. The germline V gene has CDR1 SNHLY and CDR2 FYNNEI. CDR3 in amino acids: CASSEARTDYNEQFF. CDR3 in DNA: TGTGCCAGCAGTGAAGCCCGGACGGACTACAATGAGCAGTTCTTC.

The chain carries TRBV11-2 and TRBJ2-4; 12 bases line up with TRBD2. V shed 3 bases, J shed 6 bases, and the junction held 3 bases outside the gene matches. Germline assignment: CDR1 SGHAT and CDR2 FQNNGV. CDR3 length: 15 amino acids. For the CDR3, the DNA is TGTGCCAGCAGCTTGACTAGCGGGAGAGGAAACATTCAGTACTTC. As protein: CASSLTSGRGNIQYF.

The rearrangement uses TRBV27 and TRBJ1-1; 11 nucleotides agree with TRBD1. Per the germline V gene, CDR1 is MNHEY and CDR2 is SMNVEV (reference sequence). The length of the CDR3 is 14 residues. Unmatched junction bases numbered 5, after V lost 3 bases and J lost 8 bases. CDR3 DNA sequence: TGTGCCAGCAGTTTGGGGACAGGGGGTTCCGAAGCTTTCTTT. Translation: CASSLGTGGSEAFF.

This clone turned up a few times. The chain is built from TRBV27 and TRBJ2-6; D not resolved. The CDR3 is made up of 15 amino acids. V gave up 2 bases and J gave up 2 bases, with 7 bases separating them. Germline CDR1 MNHEY, CDR2 SMNVEV (reference sequence). CDR3 region: CASSLIRTGANVLTF. CDR3 coding DNA: TGTGCCAGCAGTTTAATTAGGACTGGGGCCAACGTCCTGACTTTC.

This chain connects TRBV7-9 to TRBJ1-2; D is undetermined. Trimming removed 1 base from V and 4 bases from J, with 10 bases in between. CDR3 length: 14 amino acids. CDR1 is SEHNR and CDR2 is FQNEAQ in the germline V gene (reference sequence). CDR3 amino acids: CASSLVPGFYGYTF. The DNA of the CDR3 is TGTGCCAGCAGCTTAGTCCCAGGTTTCTATGGCTACACCTTC.

V gene TRBV9 combines with J gene TRBJ1-6; D is ambiguous. The V end was cut by 4 bases, the J end by 5 bases, with 16 bases between. The germline gives CDR1 SGDLS, CDR2 YYNGEE. The CDR3 has 16 amino acids. Here the CDR3 reads CASSQTPTANNSPLHF. The CDR3 DNA reads TGTGCCAGCAGCCAAACTCCCACAGCTAATAATTCACCCCTCCACTTT.

The rearrangement links TRBV2 to TRBJ1-6, with D unclear. The CDR3 sequence is 13 residues long. Trimming cost V 2 bases and J 7 bases, with 6 bases left between them. Per the germline V gene, CDR1 is SNHLY and CDR2 is FYNNEI. CDR3 in DNA: TGTGCCAGCAGTGAAACTAGCAATTCACCCCTCCACTTT. Its translation is CASSETSNSPLHF.

The chain carries TRBV6-5 and TRBJ1-1; possible D gene TRBD1, 5 bases. V was pared by 5 bases and J by 1 base, with 14 bases between. CDR1 is MNHEY and CDR2 is SVGAGI in the germline V gene. The CDR3 covers 15 residues. The CDR3 DNA reads TGTGCCAGCAGTCGGTCCGGGGACGGGAACACTGAAGCTTTCTTT. Encoded protein: CASSRSGDGNTEAFF.

This clone was counted only a few times. This rearrangement joins TRBV7-9 to TRBJ1-2, with 12 bases identical to TRBD1. The CDR3 spans 15 residues. Per germline, CDR1 SEHNR and CDR2 FQNEAQ (reference sequence). The V and J ends lost 4 bases and 5 bases, in that order; junction bases with no gene match: 5. The DNA for the CDR3 is TGTGCCAGCAGCTCGGGACAGGGGGCGCTATATGGCTACACCTTC. As protein: CASSSGQGALYGYTF.

The chain carries TRBV29-1 and TRBJ2-2; 8 bases agree with TRBD1. With 4 bases clipped from V and 6 bases from J, the junction kept 4 bases outside the gene matches. This CDR3 comprises 13 residues. Germline V gene sequence: CDR1 SQVTM, CDR2 ANQGSEA. The CDR3 region is CSVAGQGPGELFF. CDR3 sequence (DNA): TGCAGCGTTGCCGGACAGGGTCCCGGGGAGCTGTTTTTT.